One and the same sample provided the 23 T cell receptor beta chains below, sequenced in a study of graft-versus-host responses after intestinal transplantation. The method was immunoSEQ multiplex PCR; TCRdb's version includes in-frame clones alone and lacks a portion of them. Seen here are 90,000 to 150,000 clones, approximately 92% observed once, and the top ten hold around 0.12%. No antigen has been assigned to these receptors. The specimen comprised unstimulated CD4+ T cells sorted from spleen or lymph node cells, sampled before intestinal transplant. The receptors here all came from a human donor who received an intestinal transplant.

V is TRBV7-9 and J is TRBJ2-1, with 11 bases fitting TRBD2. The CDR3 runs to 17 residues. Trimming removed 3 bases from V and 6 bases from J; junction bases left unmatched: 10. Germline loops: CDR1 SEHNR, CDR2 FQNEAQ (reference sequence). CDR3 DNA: TGTGCCAGCAGCTTGGATCAGGGACTAGCGGTTTTCAATGAGCAGTTCTTC. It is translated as CASSLDQGLAVFNEQFF.

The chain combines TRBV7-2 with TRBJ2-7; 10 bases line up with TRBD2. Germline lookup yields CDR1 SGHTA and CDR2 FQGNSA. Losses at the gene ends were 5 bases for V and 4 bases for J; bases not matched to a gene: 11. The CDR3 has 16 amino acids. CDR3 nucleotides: TGTGCCAGCAGCCGGCAAGCGGGAGGGGGGGGGTACGAGCAGTACTTC. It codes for CASSRQAGGGGYEQYF.

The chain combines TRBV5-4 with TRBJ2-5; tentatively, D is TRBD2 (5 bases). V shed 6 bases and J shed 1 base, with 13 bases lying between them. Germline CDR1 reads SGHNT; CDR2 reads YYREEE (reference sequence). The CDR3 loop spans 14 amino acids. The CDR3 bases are TGTGCCAGCACCCCTCGGGGTGGCCAAGAGACCCAGTACTTC. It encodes CASTPRGGQETQYF. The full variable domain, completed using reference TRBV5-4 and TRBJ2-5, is ETGVTQSPTHLIKTRGQQVTLRCSSQSGHNTVSWYQQALGQGPQFIFQYYREEENGRGNFPPRFSGLQFPNYSSELNVNALELDDSALYLCASTPRGGQETQYFGPGTRLLVL.

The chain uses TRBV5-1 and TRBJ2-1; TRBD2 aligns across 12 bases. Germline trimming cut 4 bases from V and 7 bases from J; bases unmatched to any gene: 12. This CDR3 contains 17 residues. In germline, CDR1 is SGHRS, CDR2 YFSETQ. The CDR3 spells CASSPGLAGGPRNEQFF. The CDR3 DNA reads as TGCGCCAGCAGCCCTGGGCTAGCGGGAGGGCCGAGAAATGAGCAGTTCTTC.

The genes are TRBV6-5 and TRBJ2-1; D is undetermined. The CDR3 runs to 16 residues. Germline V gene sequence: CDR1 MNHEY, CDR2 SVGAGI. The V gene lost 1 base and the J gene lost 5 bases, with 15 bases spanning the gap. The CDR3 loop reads CASSYFRRTIDNEQFF. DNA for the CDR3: TGTGCCAGCAGTTACTTCAGGCGGACCATAGACAATGAGCAGTTCTTC.

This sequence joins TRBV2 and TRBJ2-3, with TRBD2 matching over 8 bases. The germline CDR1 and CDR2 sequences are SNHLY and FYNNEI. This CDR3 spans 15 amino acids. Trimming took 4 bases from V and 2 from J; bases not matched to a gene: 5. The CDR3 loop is CASSGRGGTTDTQYF. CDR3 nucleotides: TGTGCCAGCAGTGGACGCGGGGGGACCACAGATACGCAGTATTTT.

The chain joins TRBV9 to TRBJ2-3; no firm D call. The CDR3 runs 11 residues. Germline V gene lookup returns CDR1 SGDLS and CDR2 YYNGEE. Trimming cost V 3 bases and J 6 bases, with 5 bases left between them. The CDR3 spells CASSAEDTQYF. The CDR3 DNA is TGTGCCAGCAGCGCCGAGGATACGCAGTATTTT.

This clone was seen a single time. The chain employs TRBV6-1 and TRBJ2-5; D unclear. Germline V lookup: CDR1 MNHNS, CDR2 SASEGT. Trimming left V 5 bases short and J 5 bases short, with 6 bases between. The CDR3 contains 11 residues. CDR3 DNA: TGTGCCAGCAGTTACATGGAGACCCAGTACTTC. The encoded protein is CASSYMETQYF.

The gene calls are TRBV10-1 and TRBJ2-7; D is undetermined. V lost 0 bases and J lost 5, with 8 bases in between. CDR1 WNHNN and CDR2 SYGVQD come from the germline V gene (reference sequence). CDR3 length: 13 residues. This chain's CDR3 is CASSESSSHEQYF. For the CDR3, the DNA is TGCGCCAGCAGTGAGTCCAGTAGTCACGAGCAGTACTTC.

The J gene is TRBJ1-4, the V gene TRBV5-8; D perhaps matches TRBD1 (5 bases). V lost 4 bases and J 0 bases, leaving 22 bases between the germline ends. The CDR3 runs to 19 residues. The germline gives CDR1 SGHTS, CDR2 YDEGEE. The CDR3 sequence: CASSLDRKSPNATNEKLFF. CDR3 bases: TGTGCCAGCAGCCTTGACAGAAAAAGTCCCAATGCAACTAATGAAAAACTGTTTTTT.

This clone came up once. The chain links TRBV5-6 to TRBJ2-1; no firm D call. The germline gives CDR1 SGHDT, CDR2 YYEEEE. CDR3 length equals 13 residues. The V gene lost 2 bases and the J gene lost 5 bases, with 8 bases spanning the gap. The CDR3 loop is CASSFDQNNEQFF. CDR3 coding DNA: TGTGCCAGCAGCTTCGACCAAAACAATGAGCAGTTCTTC.

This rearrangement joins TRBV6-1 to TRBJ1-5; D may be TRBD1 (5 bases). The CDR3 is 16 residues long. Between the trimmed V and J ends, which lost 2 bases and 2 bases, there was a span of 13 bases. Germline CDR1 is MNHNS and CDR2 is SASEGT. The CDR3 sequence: CASSEFWGVGNQPQHF. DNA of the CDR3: TGTGCCAGCAGTGAATTTTGGGGGGTGGGCAATCAGCCCCAGCATTTT.

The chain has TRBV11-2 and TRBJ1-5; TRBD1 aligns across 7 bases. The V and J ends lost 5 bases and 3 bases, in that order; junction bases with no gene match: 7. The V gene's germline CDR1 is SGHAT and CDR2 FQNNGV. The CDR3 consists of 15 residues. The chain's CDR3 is CASSPRQGPNQPQHF. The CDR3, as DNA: TGTGCCAGCAGCCCTCGACAGGGCCCCAATCAGCCCCAGCATTTT.

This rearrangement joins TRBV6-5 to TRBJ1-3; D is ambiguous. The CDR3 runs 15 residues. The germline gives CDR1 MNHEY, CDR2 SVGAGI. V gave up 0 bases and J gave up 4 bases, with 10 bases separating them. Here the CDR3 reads CASSYSLAGGNTIYF. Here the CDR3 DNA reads TGTGCCAGCAGTTACTCTCTCGCAGGAGGAAACACCATATATTTT.

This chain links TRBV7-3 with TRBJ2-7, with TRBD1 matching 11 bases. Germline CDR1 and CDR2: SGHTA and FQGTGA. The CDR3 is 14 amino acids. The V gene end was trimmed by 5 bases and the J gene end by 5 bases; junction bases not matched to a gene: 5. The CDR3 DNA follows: TGTGCCAGCAGCGGGACAGGGGGTTCCGACGAGCAGTACTTC. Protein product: CASSGTGGSDEQYF. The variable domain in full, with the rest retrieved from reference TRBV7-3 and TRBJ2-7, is GAGVSQTPSNKVTEKGKYVELRCDPISGHTALYWYRQSLGQGPEFLIYFQGTGAADDSGLPNDRFFAVRPEGSVSTLKIQRTERGDSAVYLCASSGTGGSDEQYFGPGTRLTVT.

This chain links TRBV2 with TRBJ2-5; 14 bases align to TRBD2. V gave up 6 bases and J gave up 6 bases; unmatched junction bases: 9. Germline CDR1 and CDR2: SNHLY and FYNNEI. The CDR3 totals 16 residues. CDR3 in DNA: TGTGCCAGCAGAGGACTAGCGGGAGGCGTTTGGAAGACCCAGTACTTC. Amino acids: CASRGLAGGVWKTQYF.

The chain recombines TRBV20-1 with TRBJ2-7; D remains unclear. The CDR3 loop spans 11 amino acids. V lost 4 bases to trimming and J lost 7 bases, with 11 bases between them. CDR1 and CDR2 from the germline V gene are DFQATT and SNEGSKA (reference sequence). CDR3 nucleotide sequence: TGCAGTGCTACACTCCATGGGGAGCAGTACTTC. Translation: CSATLHGEQYF.

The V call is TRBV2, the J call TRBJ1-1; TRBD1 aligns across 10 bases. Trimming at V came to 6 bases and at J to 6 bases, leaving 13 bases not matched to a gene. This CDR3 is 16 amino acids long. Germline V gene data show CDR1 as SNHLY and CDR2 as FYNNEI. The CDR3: CASSLRTGGIIAEAFF. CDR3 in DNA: TGTGCCAGCAGCCTCCGGACAGGGGGGATAATCGCTGAAGCTTTCTTT. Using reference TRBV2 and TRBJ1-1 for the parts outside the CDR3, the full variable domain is EPEVTQTPSHQVTQMGQEVILRCVPISNHLYFYWYRQILGQKVEFLVSFYNNEISEKSEIFDDQFSVERPDGSNFTLKIRSTKLEDSAMYFCASSLRTGGIIAEAFFGQGTRLTVV.

The CDR3 coding sequence is TGTGCCAGCTCGCCCTGGCCATACGAGCAGTACTTC. As protein: CASSPWPYEQYF. V gene TRBV2 combines with J gene TRBJ2-7; no reliable D call. Germline values: CDR1 SNHLY, CDR2 FYNNEI. The CDR3 is 12 amino acids. V was shortened by 8 bases and J by 4 bases, with 12 bases between the two germline ends.

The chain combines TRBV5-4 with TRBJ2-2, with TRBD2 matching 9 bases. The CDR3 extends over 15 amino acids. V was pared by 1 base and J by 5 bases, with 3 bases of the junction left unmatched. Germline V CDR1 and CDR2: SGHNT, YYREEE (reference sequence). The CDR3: CASSLRAGGTGELFF. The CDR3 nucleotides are TGTGCCAGCAGCTTGAGAGCGGGAGGTACCGGGGAGCTGTTTTTT.

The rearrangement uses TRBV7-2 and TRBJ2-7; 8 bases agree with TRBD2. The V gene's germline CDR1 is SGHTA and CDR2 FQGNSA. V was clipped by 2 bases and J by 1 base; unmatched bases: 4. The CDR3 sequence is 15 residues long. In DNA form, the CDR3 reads TGTGCCAGCAGCTTACTAGCGGGCCGATCCTACGAGCAGTACTTC. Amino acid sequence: CASSLLAGRSYEQYF. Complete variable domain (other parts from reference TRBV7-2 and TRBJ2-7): GAGVSQSPSNKVTEKGKDVELRCDPISGHTALYWYRQSLGQGLEFLIYFQGNSAPDKSGLPSDRFSAERTGGSVSTLTIQRTQQEDSAVYLCASSLLAGRSYEQYFGPGTRLTVT.

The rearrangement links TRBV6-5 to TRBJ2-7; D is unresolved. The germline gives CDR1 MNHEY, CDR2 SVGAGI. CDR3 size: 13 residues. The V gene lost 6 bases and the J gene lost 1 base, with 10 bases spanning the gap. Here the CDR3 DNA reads TGTGCCAGCAGCCCCGGTGGATCCTACGAGCAGTACTTC. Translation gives CASSPGGSYEQYF.

This chain's CDR3 is CASSPDTRGNIQYF. CDR3 DNA sequence: TGTGCCAGCAGTCCCGACACGCGGGGAAACATTCAGTACTTC. The V gene is TRBV27, the J gene TRBJ2-4, with D maybe TRBD2 (6 bases). CDR1 MNHEY and CDR2 SMNVEV come from the germline V gene (reference sequence). Trimming cost V 5 bases and J 6 bases, with 14 bases left between them. This CDR3 is 14 amino acids long.